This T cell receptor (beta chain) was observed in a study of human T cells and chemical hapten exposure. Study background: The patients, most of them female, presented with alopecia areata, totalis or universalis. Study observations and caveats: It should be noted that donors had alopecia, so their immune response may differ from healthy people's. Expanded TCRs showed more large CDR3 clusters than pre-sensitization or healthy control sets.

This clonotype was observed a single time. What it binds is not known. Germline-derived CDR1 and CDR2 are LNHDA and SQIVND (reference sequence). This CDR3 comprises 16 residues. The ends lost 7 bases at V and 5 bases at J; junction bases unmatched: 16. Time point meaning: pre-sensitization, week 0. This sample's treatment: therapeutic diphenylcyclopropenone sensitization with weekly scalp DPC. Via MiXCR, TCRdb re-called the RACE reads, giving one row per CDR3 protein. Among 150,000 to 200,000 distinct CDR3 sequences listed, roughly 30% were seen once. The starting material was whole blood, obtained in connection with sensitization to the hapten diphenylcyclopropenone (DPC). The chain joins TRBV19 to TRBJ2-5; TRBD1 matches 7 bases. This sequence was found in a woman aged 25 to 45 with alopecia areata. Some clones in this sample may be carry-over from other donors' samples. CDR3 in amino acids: CASNRTGTPRGETQYF. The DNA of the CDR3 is TGTGCCAGTAACCGGACAGGCACGCCCCGGGGTGAGACCCAGTACTTC.